The next 16 T cell receptor beta chains were all read from a single sample in a study of T cell repertoires in cytomegalovirus infection. MiXCR, run by TCRdb on the reads, gives a single entry per CDR3 protein. This table has about 300,000 distinct CDR3 sequences, under 30% appearing once. Source material: PBMCs. These receptors originate from a human donor in good health (CMV status not recorded). Some clones in this sample may be carry-over from other donors' samples.

This clonotype was seen at least ten times. V gene TRBV12-3 or TRBV12-4 combines with J gene TRBJ2-7; 9 nucleotides line up with TRBD1. V dropped 5 bases and J dropped 0; count of bases not matched to a gene: 8. The CDR3 extends over 16 amino acids. CDR3 sequence reads: CASSPGTGTFSYEQYF. Written as DNA, the CDR3 is TGTGCCAGCAGTCCCGGGACAGGGACCTTCTCCTACGAGCAGTACTTC.

This clonotype was counted ten times or more. V and J are TRBV7-6 and TRBJ2-1; D not resolved. With 4 bases removed from V and 6 bases from J, the gap between germline ends came to 10 bases. Germline CDR1 is SGHVS and CDR2 is FNYEAQ. CDR3 length: 13 amino acids. CDR3 coding DNA: TGTGCCAGCAGCTCATATTCACCCAATGAGCAGTTCTTC. Translated: CASSSYSPNEQFF.

This chain connects TRBV19 to TRBJ2-2; D perhaps matches TRBD1 (6 bases). The germline V and J ends were trimmed by 5 bases and 5 bases, with 15 bases remaining between them. Per germline, CDR1 LNHDA and CDR2 SQIVND (reference sequence). CDR3 size: 15 residues. CDR3 sequence (DNA): TGTGCCAGTAGTTCCAGGGGAGACGTAACCGGGGAGCTGTTTTTT. Amino acids: CASSSRGDVTGELFF. The entire variable domain, with the rest obtained from reference TRBV19 and TRBJ2-2, is as follows: DGGITQSPKYLFRKEGQNVTLSCEQNLNHDAMYWYRQDPGQGLRLIYYSQIVNDFQKGDIAEGYSVSREKKESFPLTVTSAQKNPTAFYLCASSSRGDVTGELFFGEGSRLTVL.

V and J are TRBV9 and TRBJ2-7, with TRBD2 as a possible D gene (6 bases). Trimming took off 2 bases at V and 7 bases at J, with 19 bases between the two ends. Germline-derived CDR1 and CDR2 are SGDLS and YYNGEE. CDR3 length: 15 residues. The CDR3 reads CASSVTPEGLGEQYF. CDR3 DNA: TGTGCCAGCAGCGTTACCCCGGAGGGCCTTGGAGAGCAGTACTTC.

The V and J genes are TRBV27 and TRBJ2-1; 8 bases map to TRBD2. Per germline, CDR1 MNHEY and CDR2 SMNVEV (reference sequence). J lost 2 bases, V lost 3 bases, and 9 bases had no gene match. This CDR3 comprises 17 residues. DNA of the CDR3: TGTGCCAGCAGTTTTGGTGGGCTAGCGGGCACCTACAATGAGCAGTTCTTC. As protein: CASSFGGLAGTYNEQFF.

This chain links TRBV11-2 with TRBJ2-1, with 7 positions matching TRBD2. Germline values: CDR1 SGHAT, CDR2 FQNNGV. Losses at the gene ends were 6 bases for V and 9 bases for J; bases not matched to a gene: 26. The CDR3 has 19 amino acids. CDR3 sequence reads: CASSPRRVGGDLPHSEQFF. The CDR3 DNA follows: TGTGCCAGCAGTCCCAGACGGGTGGGAGGGGACTTACCACACAGTGAGCAGTTCTTC. The variable domain in full, with the rest retrieved from reference TRBV11-2 and TRBJ2-1, is EAGVAQSPRYKIIEKRQSVAFWCNPISGHATLYWYQQILGQGPKLLIQFQNNGVVDDSQLPKDRFSAERLKGVDSTLKIQPAKLEDSAVYLCASSPRRVGGDLPHSEQFFGPGTRLTVL.

CDR3 sequence: CASSSMDRGSSGYTF. In nucleotides, the CDR3 is TGTGCCAGTAGTTCGATGGACAGGGGGTCGAGTGGCTACACCTTC. The chain is built from TRBV19 and TRBJ1-2, with TRBD1 matching 10 bases. Germline values: CDR1 LNHDA, CDR2 SQIVND (reference sequence). This CDR3 has 15 amino acids. V shed 5 bases, J shed 7 bases, and the junction held 10 bases outside the gene matches.

This chain uses TRBV19 with TRBJ2-7, with D unclear. CDR1 is LNHDA, CDR2 SQIVND, per germline (reference sequence). V was pared by 6 bases and J by 3 bases, with 18 bases between. The length of the CDR3 is 15 residues. The CDR3 coding sequence is TGTGCCAGTAGCGCCCCTCACAAGAACCTCTACGAGCAGTACTTC. Its protein product is CASSAPHKNLYEQYF.

This chain connects TRBV19 to TRBJ1-2; 7 bases are a match to TRBD1. This CDR3 has 15 residues. Germline loops: CDR1 LNHDA, CDR2 SQIVND (reference sequence). Trimming removed 6 bases from V and 4 bases from J; junction bases left unmatched: 11. In DNA form, the CDR3 reads TGTGCCAGTAGCGGAGACGGGACAGCGATCTATGGCTACACCTTC. This codes for CASSGDGTAIYGYTF.

The chain has TRBV19 and TRBJ2-1, with TRBD1 identical over 7 bases. The CDR3 has 13 residues. CDR1 is LNHDA and CDR2 is SQIVND in the germline V gene (reference sequence). The V gene end was trimmed by 7 bases and the J gene end by 5 bases; junction bases not matched to a gene: 5. DNA for the CDR3: TGTGCCAGTACCTCGGGACAGAACAATGAGCAGTTCTTC. This translates into CASTSGQNNEQFF.

This clonotype was seen only a few times. Here the CDR3 reads CASGARYEQFF. CDR3 coding DNA: TGTGCCAGCGGCGCTAGGTATGAGCAGTTCTTC. This chain connects TRBV6-2 or TRBV6-3 to TRBJ2-1; D ambiguous. The CDR3 is 11 residues long. Germline V gives CDR1 MNHEY, CDR2 SVGEGT. The V end was cut by 8 bases, the J end by 8 bases, with 10 bases between.

This clonotype was picked up many times. The J gene is TRBJ1-5, the V gene TRBV7-2; TRBD1 matches at 8 bases. The CDR3 length is 17 residues. With V trimmed by 3 bases and J by 6 bases, 13 bases remained unmatched. In germline, CDR1 is SGHTA, CDR2 FQGNSA. In nucleotides, the CDR3 is TGTGCCAGCAGCTTGGACGGACAGGGTCATTGGAGTCAGCCCCAGCATTTT. It yields the protein CASSLDGQGHWSQPQHF.

This chain links TRBV12-3 or TRBV12-4 with TRBJ2-7; unclear D gene. The CDR3 sequence is 17 residues long. Trimming took 6 bases from V and 2 from J, leaving 23 bases between them. CDR3 protein: CASSPLRGSGFPYEQYF. The CDR3 DNA reads as TGTGCCAGCAGCCCCCTCCGAGGTTCCGGCTTCCCCTACGAGCAGTACTTC.

This clonotype was seen repeatedly, ten times or more. The chain carries TRBV7-2 and TRBJ1-6; D is perhaps TRBD1 (5 bases). V was trimmed by 3 bases and J by 10 bases, leaving 13 bases between them. The CDR3 runs 14 residues. Germline V gene data show CDR1 as SGHTA and CDR2 as FQGNSA. CDR3 residues: CASSFGRRGSPLHF. The DNA of the CDR3 is TGTGCCAGCAGCTTCGGTCGTAGGGGCTCACCCCTCCACTTT.

The chain combines TRBV7-4 with TRBJ2-5; 9 bases line up with TRBD1. The CDR3 has 14 amino acids. With 5 bases clipped from V and 4 bases from J, the junction kept 5 bases outside the gene matches. Germline V CDR1 and CDR2: SGHVT, SQSDAQ. In nucleotides, the CDR3 is TGTGCCAGCAGCCCAGGGACAGGGACAGAGACCCAGTACTTC. Translated: CASSPGTGTETQYF.

This chain links TRBV5-6 with TRBJ1-1; D is unresolved. Per the germline V gene, CDR1 is SGHDT and CDR2 is YYEEEE. V shed 0 bases and J shed 1 base, with 4 bases lying between them. CDR3 size: 13 residues. The DNA of the CDR3 is TGTGCCAGCAGCTTGGAACCGAACACTGAAGCTTTCTTT. This encodes CASSLEPNTEAFF.